The clone carrying this TCR beta chain was picked up one time. Its specificity is not known. PCR was performed using 60 Vbeta and 13 Jbeta primers. Assay: immunoSEQ multiplex PCR; the TCRdb copy retains only in-frame clones and omits some. This sample has about 160,000 clones, with 84% found just once. The data were obtained in a study of cytomegalovirus exposure and HLA in healthy donors. Study results and limitations: The classifier reportedly diagnosed cytomegalovirus status with high specificity and sensitivity. By HLA locus, TCR association rates varied in a later analysis, with DRB1 showing the most and HLA-C the fewest. The majority of TCR sequences were rare, yet some public TCRs appeared in many donors.

The receptor comes from a man aged 30 to 45 in good health and CMV-seronegative. The sequencing input was PBMCs.

CDR3 in DNA: TGTGCCAGCAGCGCGGGACAGGGGATGAAGACCCAGTACTTC. Its translation is CASSAGQGMKTQYF. The chain has TRBV11-3 and TRBJ2-5, with 10 bases aligning to TRBD1. The ends lost 5 bases at V and 6 bases at J; junction bases unmatched: 6. Per germline, CDR1 SGHNT and CDR2 YENEEA. The CDR3 has 14 residues.